What follows are 10 T cell receptor beta chains derived from one specimen sequenced in a study of shared clonotypes between healthy human individuals. CD45RO-negative CD8 cells positively selected for CCR7 made up the naive population, which excluded terminally differentiated effector memory CD45RA+ cells. Sequencing was performed with immunoSEQ multiplex PCR; in TCRdb, only in-frame clones are kept and a portion is missing. This table holds approximately 600,000 clones, 85% to 95% found once. Sequenced material: naive CD8+ T cells sorted from blood. These receptors originate from a woman in her 30s in good health.

The chain recombines TRBV7-9 with TRBJ2-1; D unresolved. This CDR3 spans 14 amino acids. Between the trimmed V and J ends, which lost 5 bases and 7 bases, there was a span of 15 bases. CDR1 and CDR2 from the germline V gene are SEHNR and FQNEAQ (reference sequence). CDR3 residues: CASSPAETSNEQFF. The CDR3 DNA sequence: TGTGCCAGCAGCCCTGCCGAGACTTCTAATGAGCAGTTCTTC.

This clone was detected a few times. This chain connects TRBV7-9 to TRBJ1-1; the D is unclear. This CDR3 has 13 residues. Trimming shortened V by 5 bases and J by 2 bases, and 9 bases separated the two germline ends. The germline V gene encodes CDR1 SEHNR and CDR2 FQNEAQ (reference sequence). For the CDR3, the DNA is TGTGCCAGCAGCCCCAGCTCTAACACTGAAGCTTTCTTT. Protein sequence: CASSPSSNTEAFF.

Notes on this clone: The same CDR3 also results from other DNA sequences found in this sample. The chain combines TRBV27 with TRBJ2-7, with TRBD1 identical over 7 bases. Germline V gene sequence: CDR1 MNHEY, CDR2 SMNVEV (reference sequence). J gave up 1 base and V 3 bases, and 9 bases lay outside the gene matches. The CDR3 sequence is 16 residues long. For the CDR3, the DNA is TGTGCCAGCAGTTTCTCAGGGGGAGAGAGTTCCTACGAGCAGTACTTC. As protein: CASSFSGGESSYEQYF.

The gene calls are TRBV29-1 and TRBJ2-3; 14 nucleotides match TRBD2. This CDR3 has 15 amino acids. The V gene's germline CDR1 is SQVTM and CDR2 ANQGSEA. V lost 6 bases and J lost 6; bases outside the gene matches: 8. CDR3 sequence: CSVETGLAGADTQYF. In DNA form, the CDR3 reads TGCAGCGTAGAAACGGGACTAGCGGGAGCGGATACGCAGTATTTT.

The chain employs TRBV19 and TRBJ1-2, with D possibly matching TRBD1 (5 bases). The V and J ends lost 1 base and 1 base respectively, with 10 bases between them. In germline, CDR1 is LNHDA, CDR2 SQIVND (reference sequence). CDR3 length equals 15 residues. The CDR3, as DNA: TGTGCCAGTAGTATAGTCCCAGGACATAACTATGGCTACACCTTC. It encodes CASSIVPGHNYGYTF. Looking up the rest from reference TRBV19 and TRBJ1-2 gives the full variable domain: DGGITQSPKYLFRKEGQNVTLSCEQNLNHDAMYWYRQDPGQGLRLIYYSQIVNDFQKGDIAEGYSVSREKKESFPLTVTSAQKNPTAFYLCASSIVPGHNYGYTFGSGTRLTVV.

The chain joins TRBV5-6 to TRBJ2-4, with 9 bases identical to TRBD1. The CDR3 is made up of 14 amino acids. The V gene's germline CDR1 is SGHDT and CDR2 YYEEEE. Germline trimming cut 0 bases from V and 7 bases from J; bases unmatched to any gene: 2. This CDR3 reads CASSLGQGGNIQYF. In nucleotides, the CDR3 is TGTGCCAGCAGCTTGGGACAGGGGGGGAACATTCAGTACTTC.

The sample holds a few counts of this clone. Compared with germline, one end of the junction differs, possibly owing to a read error. The chain employs TRBV7-9 and TRBJ2-7, with TRBD2 as a possible D gene (5 bases). The CDR3 is 14 residues long. Germline V gene sequence: CDR1 SEHNR, CDR2 FQNEAQ (reference sequence). This CDR3 reads CASSLAGMPYEQYF. DNA of the CDR3: TGTGCCAGCAGCCTAGCCGGGATGCCCTACGAGCAGTACTTC.

This clone has only one observation. The V gene is TRBV30, the J gene TRBJ2-1; TRBD2 matches at 8 bases. The CDR3 extends over 12 amino acids. CDR1 is GTSNPN, CDR2 SVGIG, per germline (reference sequence). The junction had 7 bases not matched to a gene; V was cut back by 5 bases and J by 10 bases. The CDR3 nucleotides read TGTGCCTGGGACGGACTAGCACGCGAGCAGTTCTTC. Translation: CAWDGLAREQFF.

This clone was seen once. The chain carries TRBV5-4 and TRBJ1-2; 12 bases map to TRBD1. Germline V CDR1 and CDR2: SGHNT, YYREEE (reference sequence). CDR3 length equals 13 residues. Trimming at V came to 4 bases and at J to 7 bases, leaving 2 bases not matched to a gene. CDR3 residues: CASSGDRGPGYTF. The CDR3 region has the DNA TGTGCCAGCAGCGGGGACAGGGGGCCTGGCTACACCTTC.

The V call is TRBV2, the J call TRBJ2-1; no definite D call. The V end lost 7 bases, the J end lost 7 bases, and 8 bases lay between the germline ends. The CDR3 covers 11 residues. Per the germline V gene, CDR1 is SNHLY and CDR2 is FYNNEI. The CDR3 DNA sequence: TGTGCCAGCAAGAAGGGAAATGAGCAGTTCTTC. Its translation: CASKKGNEQFF.